This section outlines one T cell receptor beta chain sequence together with its context. This entry is derived from a study of blood T cell repertoires in COVID-19. About the research overall: Material from acute and convalescent COVID-19 was sourced from the United States, Italy and Spain. The analysed material was cDNA or gDNA that came from T cells, B-cell-depleted T cells, or PBMCs.

The CDR3 totals 14 residues. Trimming pared 4 bases from V and 10 bases from J, leaving 14 bases between. Germline V gene lookup returns CDR1 SNHLY and CDR2 FYNNEI. Original processing methods: Reference gene primer amplification yielded estimated nucleated cell counts. The repertoire was sequenced with immunoSEQ multiplex PCR; TCRdb's copy has only in-frame clones and lacks some. V, J and clone size are those of that table, while D and trimming were read from the DNA. The sample shows roughly 100,000 clones, over 75% of them seen only once. Sequenced sample: peripheral blood. This receptor was taken from a man aged 50 to 60 with acute or convalescent COVID-19. V usage is TRBV2 and J usage is TRBJ1-6; possible D gene TRBD1, 5 bases. Here the CDR3 DNA reads TGTGCCAGCAGTGTTCAGGGAAAGGACTCACCCCTCCACTTT. Its translation is CASSVQGKDSPLHF.